These 26 T cell receptor beta chains came from one sample sequenced in a study of response to subunit inactivated influenza vaccine. TCRdb called the RT-PCR reads again in MiXCR, with one record for every CDR3 protein. The sample carries about 500,000 distinct CDR3 sequences, around 7.7% recorded once. This specimen was PBMCs from blood, taken less than 30 months after vaccination. These receptors originate from a man between 50 and 75 years old who received an inactivated influenza vaccine.

The chain recombines TRBV7-9 with TRBJ2-7; TRBD1 agrees at 7 bases. The germline V gene has CDR1 SEHNR and CDR2 FQNEAQ (reference sequence). CDR3 size: 15 residues. The junction had 16 bases not matched to a gene; V was cut back by 5 bases and J by 9 bases. CDR3 sequence reads: CASSLQFGQAQAQYF. CDR3 DNA sequence: TGTGCCAGCAGCCTACAATTCGGACAGGCCCAGGCGCAGTACTTC.

This clonotype was seen many times. The rearrangement joins TRBV4-2 to TRBJ2-2; D might be TRBD2 (6 bases). This CDR3 contains 15 residues. V lost 3 bases and J lost 2, with 10 bases in between. CDR1 is LGHNA and CDR2 is YNFKEQ in the germline V gene. CDR3 protein: CASSQEGLNTGELFF. The CDR3 nucleotides read TGTGCCAGCAGCCAGGAGGGACTCAACACCGGGGAGCTGTTTTTT.

The chain recombines TRBV5-1 with TRBJ2-7; weak D call: TRBD1 (6 bases). CDR1 is SGHRS, CDR2 YFSETQ, per germline. The length of the CDR3 is 15 residues. V was cut by 0 bases and J by 3 bases, with 13 bases left in between. CDR3 sequence reads: CASSLEGVANYEQYF. CDR3 coding DNA: TGCGCCAGCAGCTTGGAGGGGGTGGCGAACTACGAGCAGTACTTC. The full variable domain, in which reference TRBV5-1 and TRBJ2-7 provide the parts outside the CDR3, is KAGVTQTPRYLIKTRGQQVTLSCSPISGHRSVSWYQQTPGQGLQFLFEYFSETQRNKGNFPGRFSGRQFSNSRSEMNVSTLELGDSALYLCASSLEGVANYEQYFGPGTRLTVT.

In this sample, this clonotype turned up many times. The rearrangement uses TRBV6-1 and TRBJ2-7; maybe TRBD2 (7 bases). The germline V gene has CDR1 MNHNS and CDR2 SASEGT. Trimming took off 6 bases at V and 0 bases at J, with 15 bases between the two ends. CDR3 length equals 15 residues. The CDR3 DNA follows: TGTGCCAGCAGGTCGCTGGGAGGGGGCTCCTACGAGCAGTACTTC. Translation gives CASRSLGGGSYEQYF.

This clonotype was seen only a few times. The chain combines TRBV6-2 or TRBV6-3 with TRBJ2-1; possible D gene TRBD2, 6 bases. The V end was cut by 6 bases, the J end by 9 bases, with 9 bases between. CDR3 length: 11 amino acids. The germline gives CDR1 MNHEY, CDR2 SVGEGT. The CDR3 is CASSGGSEQFF. CDR3 nucleotide sequence: TGTGCCAGCAGCGGGGGATCTGAGCAGTTCTTC.

V usage is TRBV28 and J usage is TRBJ2-1; the match to TRBD1 covers 10 bases. V dropped 3 bases and J dropped 8; count of bases not matched to a gene: 7. Germline CDR1 MDHEN, CDR2 SYDVKM. The CDR3 loop spans 15 amino acids. CDR3 in amino acids: CASSLPGTGVHEQFF. DNA of the CDR3: TGTGCCAGCAGTTTGCCCGGGACAGGGGTCCATGAGCAGTTCTTC.

The chain employs TRBV11-2 and TRBJ2-1; D possibly corresponds to TRBD1 (6 bases). Per germline, CDR1 SGHAT and CDR2 FQNNGV. The V and J ends lost 1 base and 2 bases respectively, with 9 bases between them. The CDR3 totals 15 residues. The CDR3 bases are TGTGCCAGCAGCTTAGGGAACAGGGCCTACAATGAGCAGTTCTTC. It yields the protein CASSLGNRAYNEQFF.

The DNA of the CDR3 is TGTGCCGCAACCCCGGGGGGGGCCAATTCACCCCTCCACTTT. Its protein product is CAATPGGANSPLHF. The chain has TRBV10-3 and TRBJ1-6, with D perhaps TRBD1 (6 bases). CDR1 ENHRY and CDR2 SYGVKD come from the germline V gene. This CDR3 comprises 14 residues. Deletions cut 11 bases from V and 7 bases from J, with 18 bases between.

This clonotype was recorded a few times. The chain links TRBV11-2 to TRBJ2-7; 8 bases map to TRBD1. J gave up 1 base and V 4 bases, and 6 bases lay outside the gene matches. The germline gives CDR1 SGHAT, CDR2 FQNNGV. The CDR3 covers 15 residues. CDR3 nucleotide sequence: TGTGCCAGCAGCTCCCGGGACAGGTTTTCCTACGAGCAGTACTTC. Translated, it gives CASSSRDRFSYEQYF.

This clonotype has more than one count but fewer than ten. This chain uses TRBV27 with TRBJ1-1; no definite D call. V lost 0 bases and J lost 8, with 10 bases in between. Germline V gene lookup returns CDR1 MNHEY and CDR2 SMNVEV (reference sequence). This CDR3 spans 13 amino acids. The CDR3 is CASSLSRRSEAFF. The CDR3 coding sequence is TGTGCCAGCAGTTTATCGAGGAGATCAGAAGCTTTCTTT.

The J gene is TRBJ2-3, the V gene TRBV5-6, with D possibly being TRBD1 or TRBD2 (6 bases each). The germline V and J ends were trimmed by 8 bases and 5 bases, with 15 bases remaining between them. Germline-derived CDR1 and CDR2 are SGHDT and YYEEEE. The CDR3 totals 13 residues. In DNA form, the CDR3 reads TGTGCCAGGGGCCCGGGGGCCATAGATACGCAGTATTTT. It yields the protein CARGPGAIDTQYF.

This clonotype has just a few counts. This chain connects TRBV6-8 to TRBJ1-6, with D uncertain. Trimming cost V 2 bases and J 0 bases, with 17 bases left between them. Germline V CDR1 and CDR2: MNHGY, SAAAGT. The CDR3 has 19 residues. The CDR3 sequence: CASSYRNTVRSSYNSPLHF. The CDR3 DNA reads TGTGCCAGCAGTTACCGAAACACTGTCAGGAGCTCCTATAATTCACCCCTCCACTTT.

This clonotype occurred a few times. The genes are TRBV7-2 and TRBJ2-4; TRBD1 aligns across 7 bases. The germline V gene encodes CDR1 SGHTA and CDR2 FQGNSA. Trimming took 2 bases from V and 6 from J; bases not matched to a gene: 1. CDR3 size: 13 residues. In DNA, the CDR3 is TGTGCCAGCAGCTTAAGACAGGGAAACATTCAGTACTTC. It translates to CASSLRQGNIQYF.

The table lists this clonotype with a few counts. This chain links TRBV9 with TRBJ1-2; no reliable D call. The V gene's germline CDR1 is SGDLS and CDR2 YYNGEE. Between the trimmed V and J ends, which lost 0 bases and 1 base, there was a span of 16 bases. There are 17 residues in the CDR3. CDR3 sequence reads: CASSVDGSAGNNYGYTF. The CDR3 DNA reads TGTGCCAGCAGCGTAGACGGTTCGGCAGGAAATAACTATGGCTACACCTTC. The whole variable domain, filled in from reference TRBV9 and TRBJ1-2, reads DSGVTQTPKHLITATGQRVTLRCSPRSGDLSVYWYQQSLDQGLQFLIQYYNGEERAKGNILERFSAQQFPDLHSELNLSSLELGDSALYFCASSVDGSAGNNYGYTFGSGTRLTVV.

This clonotype was detected only a few times. This sequence joins TRBV14 and TRBJ1-4; D call uncertain. The V gene's germline CDR1 is SGHDN and CDR2 FVKESK. The V and J ends lost 1 base and 8 bases respectively, with 11 bases between them. The CDR3 extends over 14 amino acids. DNA of the CDR3: TGTGCCAGCAGCCAAGCGGTGACTAGGGAAAAACTGTTTTTT. This sequence encodes CASSQAVTREKLFF. The full variable domain, its missing parts supplied by reference TRBV14 and TRBJ1-4, is EAGVTQFPSHSVIEKGQTVTLRCDPISGHDNLYWYRRVMGKEIKFLLHFVKESKQDESGMPNNRFLAERTGGTYSTLKVQPAELEDSGVYFCASSQAVTREKLFFGSGTQLSVL.

This clonotype showed up just a few times. V and J are TRBV4-2 and TRBJ2-7, with 7 positions matching TRBD1. The V segment lost 4 bases and the J segment 0 bases; nucleotides outside the gene matches: 9. The CDR3 has 16 residues. CDR1 LGHNA and CDR2 YNFKEQ come from the germline V gene. In DNA form, the CDR3 reads TGTGCCAGCAGCCGCCTCGAGGCAGGGGGCTCCTACGAGCAGTACTTC. It specifies CASSRLEAGGSYEQYF.

This clonotype was seen repeatedly, ten times or more. This chain links TRBV4-1 with TRBJ2-7; a possible D gene is TRBD1 (5 bases). The germline V gene encodes CDR1 MGHRA and CDR2 YSYEKL. This CDR3 is 16 amino acids long. Trimming took 4 bases from V and 2 from J, leaving 18 bases between them. As DNA, the CDR3 is TGCGCCAGCAGCCCCGTTGGCAGGGTCAAAACCTACGAGCAGTACTTC. Encoded protein: CASSPVGRVKTYEQYF.

The V and J genes are TRBV7-2 and TRBJ2-7, with a tentative D call TRBD2 (6 bases). The CDR3 covers 14 residues. CDR1 and CDR2 (germline): SGHTA, FQGNSA. The V end lost 5 bases, the J end lost 2 bases, and 13 bases lay between the germline ends. The CDR3 nucleotides read TGTGCCAGCAGCCGGGGGAGGCTACCCTACGAGCAGTACTTC. Protein product: CASSRGRLPYEQYF.

In this sample, this clonotype turned up many times. The chain has TRBV30 and TRBJ2-2, with 7 bases aligning to TRBD1. The CDR3 loop spans 14 amino acids. After removal of 4 bases from V and 2 bases from J, the junction contained 4 bases not matched to a gene. Germline V gene data show CDR1 as GTSNPN and CDR2 as SVGIG (reference sequence). In DNA form, the CDR3 reads TGTGCCTGGACCAGACAGGGAAACACCGGGGAGCTGTTTTTT. Translated, it gives CAWTRQGNTGELFF.

This clonotype appeared many times. CDR3 sequence reads: CASSQDSNSYNEQFF. CDR3 DNA sequence: TGTGCCAGCAGTCAGGACTCGAACTCCTACAATGAGCAGTTCTTC. This rearrangement joins TRBV27 to TRBJ2-1; possibly TRBD2 for D (5 bases). The germline CDR1 and CDR2 sequences are MNHEY and SMNVEV (reference sequence). The CDR3 is 15 residues long. The V gene lost 5 bases and the J gene lost 0 bases, with 11 bases spanning the gap.

This clonotype was counted many times. The rearrangement joins TRBV27 to TRBJ2-5; the match to TRBD1 covers 8 bases. This CDR3 has 15 residues. Germline V CDR1 and CDR2: MNHEY, SMNVEV (reference sequence). The V segment lost 6 bases and the J segment 3 bases; nucleotides outside the gene matches: 9. The DNA for the CDR3 is TGTGCCAGCAGAAGGACAGGGATCAGGAAAGAGACCCAGTACTTC. It yields the protein CASRRTGIRKETQYF.

This clonotype has only a few counts. J is TRBJ2-7 and V is TRBV20-1; D may match TRBD1 or TRBD2 (5 bases each). This CDR3 is 13 amino acids long. Deletions cut 1 base from V and 2 bases from J, with 9 bases between. CDR1 is DFQATT and CDR2 is SNEGSKA in the germline V gene (reference sequence). CDR3: CSARGGNTYEQYF. DNA for the CDR3: TGCAGTGCTAGAGGGGGGAACACCTACGAGCAGTACTTC.

The V and J genes are TRBV4-3 and TRBJ2-7, with D perhaps matching TRBD1 or TRBD2 (6 bases each). V lost 1 base and J lost 4, with 14 bases in between. The CDR3 runs to 15 residues. Per the germline V gene, CDR1 is LGHNA and CDR2 is YSLEER. The CDR3 is CASSQGEGGRYEQYF. The DNA of the CDR3 is TGCGCCAGCAGCCAAGGCGAGGGGGGTCGTTACGAGCAGTACTTC.

The sample holds many counts of this clonotype. The J gene is TRBJ2-2, the V gene TRBV6-2 or TRBV6-3; D gene unclear. V was cut by 3 bases and J by 4 bases, with 6 bases left in between. In germline, CDR1 is MNHEY, CDR2 SVGEGT. This CDR3 spans 13 amino acids. The CDR3 DNA follows: TGTGCCAGCAGTTATGCGGTCACCGGGGAGCTGTTTTTT. The encoded protein is CASSYAVTGELFF.

This clonotype was recorded at least ten times. The chain couples TRBV7-8 to TRBJ1-4; unclear D gene. Germline V gives CDR1 SGHVS, CDR2 FQNEAQ. There are 16 residues in the CDR3. V lost 1 base and J lost 5, with 14 bases in between. For the CDR3, the DNA is TGTGCCAGCAGCTTAGGGAAGCCGGTTTGGAATGAAAAACTGTTTTTT. Its protein is CASSLGKPVWNEKLFF.

This clonotype showed up many times. The V and J genes are TRBV7-2 and TRBJ2-1; 14 positions agree with TRBD2. V lost 8 bases and J lost 10; bases outside the gene matches: 10. The CDR3 totals 15 residues. The germline V gene has CDR1 SGHTA and CDR2 FQGNSA. The CDR3 region is CASGAGTSGRREQFF. The CDR3 nucleotides read TGTGCCAGCGGTGCCGGGACTAGCGGGAGAAGAGAGCAGTTCTTC.